This T cell receptor (beta chain) was recorded in a study of blood T cell repertoires in COVID-19. In the study overall: Sites in the United States, Italy and Spain provided acute and convalescent COVID-19 samples. T cells, B-cell-depleted T cells, or PBMCs supplied cDNA or gDNA.

Seattle patients were enrolled during active infection and followed longitudinally. As originally analysed: Using reference gene primer amplification, nucleated cell counts were estimated. Profiled with immunoSEQ multiplex PCR; TCRdb holds only in-frame clones, not every one. V and J calls and clone size are given by that table; D and trimming were obtained from the DNA. The table includes 250,000 to 300,000 clones, 88% detected once. After removal of 10 bases from V and 3 bases from J, the junction contained 4 bases not matched to a gene. CDR3 size: 13 residues. The chain links TRBV23-1 to TRBJ2-2, with TRBD1 matching 8 bases. TRBV23-1 is noted as an ORF with a role that remains uncertain. The clonotype was recovered from a woman in her twenties or thirties with COVID-19, enrolled during active disease. Sequenced sample: peripheral blood. The CDR3 region has the DNA TGCGCCACCGGACAGGGAGACACCGGGGAGCTGTTTTTT. Amino acids: CATGQGDTGELFF.